These 7 T cell receptor beta chains were all obtained from the same sample, sequenced in a study of T cell changes during pregnancy in multiple sclerosis. The repertoire was sequenced with immunoSEQ multiplex PCR; TCRdb's copy has only in-frame clones and lacks some. The table has 70,000 to 90,000 clones, 85% to 95% seen once. The sample was peripheral blood, taken in the first trimester of pregnancy. These receptors all come from a female donor with multiple sclerosis, enrolled in a pregnancy study.

This chain connects TRBV29-1 to TRBJ1-1; 7 bases are a match to TRBD1. There are 13 residues in the CDR3. Germline V gene sequence: CDR1 SQVTM, CDR2 ANQGSEA. The trim removed 3 bases at V and 0 bases at J, leaving 1 base unmatched. CDR3 bases: TGCAGCGTTGAGGGACAGCTGAACACTGAAGCTTTCTTT. This sequence encodes CSVEGQLNTEAFF.

The DNA for the CDR3 is TGTGCCAGCAGTGGCCCGCGTGACAGGCCGACAGGAAACACCATATATTTT. It translates to CASSGPRDRPTGNTIYF. V usage is TRBV6-1 and J usage is TRBJ1-3, with D possibly TRBD1 on 6 matching bases. Germline-derived CDR1 and CDR2 are MNHNS and SASEGT. Trimming removed 4 bases at V and 4 bases at J, with 20 bases between. This CDR3 contains 17 residues.

This chain links TRBV7-9 with TRBJ1-2, with D unclear. The CDR3 totals 16 residues. Per germline, CDR1 SEHNR and CDR2 FQNEAQ (reference sequence). V was pared by 4 bases and J by 2 bases, with 17 bases between. The CDR3 here is CASSSRPRTSNYGYTF. CDR3 DNA sequence: TGTGCCAGCAGCTCCCGCCCGAGGACTTCGAACTATGGCTACACCTTC.

The V and J genes are TRBV5-1 and TRBJ2-6; D remains unclear. Trimming shortened V by 0 bases and J by 2 bases, and 6 bases separated the two germline ends. The CDR3 spans 15 residues. Germline V gene sequence: CDR1 SGHRS, CDR2 YFSETQ. The CDR3 nucleotides read TGCGCCAGCAGCTTGGAACCTACTGGGGCCAACGTCCTGACTTTC. This gives the protein CASSLEPTGANVLTF.

The chain carries TRBV7-2 and TRBJ1-1; maybe TRBD1 (6 bases). Germline CDR1 is SGHTA and CDR2 is FQGNSA. Between the trimmed V and J ends, which lost 5 bases and 1 base, there was a span of 14 bases. The CDR3 consists of 15 residues. DNA of the CDR3: TGTGCCAGCAGCCCGGGGGGGCGGCCGAACACTGAAGCTTTCTTT. Translation gives CASSPGGRPNTEAFF.

V is TRBV7-2 and J is TRBJ2-3, with TRBD2 identical over 9 bases. Germline V gene sequence: CDR1 SGHTA, CDR2 FQGNSA. This CDR3 spans 16 amino acids. Trimming took 3 bases from V and 1 from J; bases not matched to a gene: 5. Here the CDR3 DNA reads TGTGCCAGCAGCTTTTTAGCGGGAGTCGGCACAGATACGCAGTATTTT. It yields the protein CASSFLAGVGTDTQYF.

The chain carries TRBV28 and TRBJ2-7; D unclear. The germline V gene has CDR1 MDHEN and CDR2 SYDVKM. This CDR3 spans 13 amino acids. V was cut by 2 bases and J by 4 bases, with 9 bases left in between. Written as DNA, the CDR3 is TGTGCCAGCAGTTTAGGCCAGGTTTACGAGCAGTACTTC. This translates into CASSLGQVYEQYF. The full variable domain, completed using reference TRBV28 and TRBJ2-7, is DVKVTQSSRYLVKRTGEKVFLECVQDMDHENMFWYRQDPGLGLRLIYFSYDVKMKEKGDIPEGYSVSREKKERFSLILESASTNQTSMYLCASSLGQVYEQYFGPGTRLTVT.